These T cell receptor beta chains were read from a single sample in a study of shared clonotypes between healthy human individuals. Sequencing was performed with immunoSEQ multiplex PCR; in TCRdb, only in-frame clones are kept and a portion is missing. The sample records 2 million to 2.5 million clones, over 85% being singletons. Specimen: naive CD4+ T cells sorted from blood. The receptor set was obtained from a man aged 18-30 years in good health. The CDR3 runs from the conserved cysteine through the conserved F or W. The D gene is left open where the match is weak. Some rows have no size entry. The others give once, few or many, or a class for an expanded clone.

d_call,clone_size,j_call,v_call,cdr3_nt,cdr3_aa
TRBD2,-,TRBJ2-1,TRBV14,TGTGCCAGCAGCCAAGGGACTAGCGCGCTTAATGAGCAGTTCTTC,CASSQGTSALNEQFF
TRBD1,-,TRBJ2-3,TRBV10-3,TGTGCCATCAGTGAGGTCAGGGGGCCCCGCAGAGATACGCAGTATTTT,CAISEVRGPRRDTQYF
-,-,TRBJ1-2,TRBV11-2,TGTGCCAGCAGCTTAGATTTAACAGGCGGGTCCTATGGCTACACCTTC,CASSLDLTGGSYGYTF
-,-,TRBJ1-4,TRBV30,TGTGCCTGGAGCGGTACTGGACCGAGTAATGAAAAACTGTTTTTT,CAWSGTGPSNEKLFF
-,once,TRBJ1-1,TRBV6-4,TGTGCCAGCAGTGTGGCTTGGAACACTGAAGCTTTCTTT,CASSVAWNTEAFF
TRBD1,once,TRBJ2-2,TRBV28,TGTGCCAGCACCCGGGACAGCTTGCCCGGGGAGCTGTTTTTT,CASTRDSLPGELFF
-,-,TRBJ2-7,TRBV18,TGTGCCAGCTCACCCTCCAGCCCCACCTACGAGCAGTACTTC,CASSPSSPTYEQYF
-,-,TRBJ2-7,TRBV6-1,TGTGCCAGCACTGACTTCAGGGGCGGGGAGCAGTACTTC,CASTDFRGGEQYF
-,-,TRBJ2-7,TRBV6-1,TGTGCCAGCAGTGAAGCGCTGCTGGGCCCCTACGAGCAGTACTTC,CASSEALLGPYEQYF
-,-,TRBJ1-1,TRBV5-4,TGTGCCAGCAGCTTGCCAGGAATTAACACTGAAGCTTTCTTT,CASSLPGINTEAFF
-,-,TRBJ1-1,TRBV19,TGTGCCAGTAGTATAGTTCCGGGAGTGGTGGCTGAAGCTTTCTTT,CASSIVPGVVAEAFF
-,-,TRBJ2-7,TRBV7-8,TGTGCCAGCAGCTTAGCGCCCAGGTACGAGCAGTACTTC,CASSLAPRYEQYF
TRBD1,-,TRBJ1-4,TRBV4-1,TGCGCCAGCAGCCAGACGACAGGGGGACGAGAAAAACTGTTTTTT,CASSQTTGGREKLFF
-,-,TRBJ2-5,TRBV6-5,TGTGCCAGCAGTTACTCGATGGTGGCGGCCGAGACCCAGTACTTC,CASSYSMVAAETQYF
-,-,TRBJ2-3,TRBV18,TGTGCCAGCTCACCCGCTGGGGGTACGCAGTATTTT,CASSPAGGTQYF
TRBD1,once,TRBJ2-2,TRBV15,TGTGCCACCAGCAGAGATCAGGGGGCACGCACCGGGGAGCTGTTTTTT,CATSRDQGARTGELFF
-,-,TRBJ1-5,TRBV6-6,TGTGCCAGCACCATCGCGGAGGGATCCCAGCATTTT,CASTIAEGSQHF
TRBD1,-,TRBJ1-5,TRBV19,TGTGCCAGTAGTATGGTAAGGTCGACAGGGACGAATCAGCCCCAGCATTTT,CASSMVRSTGTNQPQHF
-,once,TRBJ2-7,TRBV19,TGTGCCAGTAGTATTGGTCCGGGTTCCTACGAGCAGTACTTC,CASSIGPGSYEQYF
TRBD2,-,TRBJ2-3,TRBV5-1,TGCGCCAGCAGCTTCGGGACTACACCCCTCACAGATACGCAGTATTTT,CASSFGTTPLTDTQYF
-,-,TRBJ2-4,TRBV7-6,TGTGCCAGCCCCCCAGGCGGACACATTCAGTACTTC,CASPPGGHIQYF
-,-,TRBJ1-1,TRBV6-1,TGTGCCACTAGGACAGTTCGAACTGAAGCTTTCTTT,CATRTVRTEAFF
-,-,TRBJ2-7,TRBV25-1,TGTGCCAGCACACCCAGGGCCGGCAACGAGCAGTACTTC,CASTPRAGNEQYF
TRBD1,once,TRBJ2-7,TRBV6-5,TGTGCCAGCACTAGAGCGGGACAGGGCAAAGTATTC,CASTRAGQGKVF
TRBD2,once,TRBJ2-3,TRBV28,TGTGCCAGCAGTTTGTTGGGACTAGCGGGGGAACCAGATACGCAGTATTTT,CASSLLGLAGEPDTQYF
-,-,TRBJ1-4,TRBV19,TGTGCCAGTAGTGGGAGGTCTTTTTCAACTAATGAAAAACTGTTTTTT,CASSGRSFSTNEKLFF
-,once,TRBJ1-1,TRBV11-2,TGTGCCAGCAGCGGACGAGAAGCTTTCTTT,CASSGREAFF
-,-,TRBJ1-1,TRBV5-1,TGCGCCAGCAGCTTGGCGTTGGAGGGACTCACTGAAGCTTTCTTT,CASSLALEGLTEAFF
-,-,TRBJ2-7,TRBV6-6,TGTGCCAGCAGTTACATCGGAGGGGGGTACGAGCAGTACTTC,CASSYIGGGYEQYF
-,-,TRBJ1-1,TRBV6-5,TGTGCCAGCAGCCGCCAGGAAGGGAACACTGAAGCTTTCTTT,CASSRQEGNTEAFF
-,-,TRBJ1-2,TRBV5-4,TGTGCCAGCAGCCTGGACTTGGGAGTCTATGGCTACACCTTC,CASSLDLGVYGYTF
-,-,TRBJ2-5,TRBV7-2,TGTGCCAGCAGCTTCGGACCGTCTAGCTCGGGAGAGACCCAGTACTTC,CASSFGPSSSGETQYF
TRBD1,-,TRBJ2-5,TRBV11-2,TGTGCCAGCAGATCCACAGGGGGCGGCTTCCAAGAGACCCAGTACTTC,CASRSTGGGFQETQYF
TRBD1,-,TRBJ1-2,TRBV7-8,TGTGCCAGCAGCTCAGGCGGACAGGGGGCGGGAGGCTACACCTTC,CASSSGGQGAGGYTF
-,-,TRBJ2-5,TRBV7-2,TGTGCCAGCAGCTTAGGCGGTAGGGAGACCCAGTACTTC,CASSLGGRETQYF
TRBD1,-,TRBJ1-2,TRBV5-1,TGCGCCAGCAGCTTGGAGGACAGGGACTATGGCTACACCTTC,CASSLEDRDYGYTF
-,-,TRBJ2-3,TRBV6-6,TGTGCCAGCAGTTACGGAGCCTACACAGATACGCAGTATTTT,CASSYGAYTDTQYF
-,-,TRBJ1-1,TRBV18,TGTGCCAGCTCACCTTCGAGAGACACTGAAGCTTTCTTT,CASSPSRDTEAFF
TRBD1,-,TRBJ2-1,TRBV30,TGTGCCGGAGGGACAGGGAACTACAATGAGCAGTTCTTC,CAGGTGNYNEQFF
TRBD1,-,TRBJ1-1,TRBV7-9,TGTGCCAGCAGCAACACAGGGGCTCACACTGAAGCTTTCTTT,CASSNTGAHTEAFF
TRBD2,-,TRBJ2-7,TRBV6-6,TGTGCCAGCAGTTCAACTAGCGGAACCTACGAGCAGTACTTC,CASSSTSGTYEQYF
TRBD2,-,TRBJ2-1,TRBV12-5,TGTGCTAGTGGTTCCGGATTAAAATTAGCGGGAGCGGTGGATGAGCAGTTCTTC,CASGSGLKLAGAVDEQFF
TRBD1,-,TRBJ2-7,TRBV2,TGTGCCAGCAGTGAATGGCAGGGGGCGAGTTGGGAGCAGTACTTC,CASSEWQGASWEQYF
-,-,TRBJ2-1,TRBV5-4,TGTGCCAGCAGCTTGGGTAGCGAGTCCTACAATGAGCAGTTCTTC,CASSLGSESYNEQFF